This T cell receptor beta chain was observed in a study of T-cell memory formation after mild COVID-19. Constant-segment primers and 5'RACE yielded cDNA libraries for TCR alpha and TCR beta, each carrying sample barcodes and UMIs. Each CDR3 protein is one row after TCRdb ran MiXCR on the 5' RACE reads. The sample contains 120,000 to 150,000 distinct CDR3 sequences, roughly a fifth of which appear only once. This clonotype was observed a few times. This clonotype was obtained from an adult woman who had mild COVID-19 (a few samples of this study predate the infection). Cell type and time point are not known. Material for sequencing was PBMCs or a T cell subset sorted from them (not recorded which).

The CDR3 DNA reads TGTGCCAGCAAAATTTTTGGGTATGCCGGGGAGCTGTTTTTT. Residues: CASKIFGYAGELFF. The chain is built from TRBV27 and TRBJ2-2; D uncertain. Trimming shortened V by 7 bases and J by 6 bases, and 15 bases separated the two germline ends. The V gene's germline CDR1 is MNHEY and CDR2 SMNVEV (reference sequence). CDR3 length: 14 residues.